Listed below are T cell receptor beta chains from one sample, sequenced in a study of CD8 T cells in Susac syndrome. TCRdb re-analysed the immunoSEQ multiplex PCR reads in MiXCR, keeping a single row per CDR3 protein. The sample shows about 300,000 distinct CDR3 sequences, 85% of them seen only once. Sample: CD8+ T cells from PBMCs. All receptors derive from a human donor with multiple sclerosis. Each CDR3 is given with its conserved first and last residue. D genes are given only for firm matches. Expanded clones get a size class; other rows say once, few or many, or leave the size out.

J gene: TRBJ2-4; V gene: TRBV10-2; clone size: NA; D gene: NA; CDR3 DNA: TGCGCCAGCAGTGGTTTCGAGGCCGGGACGAGGGCCAAAAACATTCAGTACTTC; CDR3 protein: CASSGFEAGTRAKNIQYF
J gene: TRBJ1-5; V gene: TRBV24-1; clone size: NA; D gene: TRBD1; CDR3 DNA: TGTGCCGGGGGACAGGCCGGCAATCAGCCCCAGCATTTT; CDR3 protein: CAGGQAGNQPQHF
J gene: TRBJ2-1; V gene: TRBV12-5; clone size: NA; D gene: NA; CDR3 DNA: TGTGCTAGTGGTTTGGTAATGCCGAGCTCCTACAATGAGCAGTTCTTC; CDR3 protein: CASGLVMPSSYNEQFF
J gene: TRBJ2-1; V gene: TRBV5-1; clone size: once; D gene: TRBD1; CDR3 DNA: TGCGCCAGCAGCTTAGGACAGGGGGCGTTCAATGAGCAGTTCTTC; CDR3 protein: CASSLGQGAFNEQFF
J gene: TRBJ1-4; V gene: TRBV25-1; clone size: NA; D gene: NA; CDR3 DNA: TGTGCCAGCAGTAGCAGGGTGGAAAATGAAAAACTGTTTTTT; CDR3 protein: CASSSRVENEKLFF
J gene: TRBJ2-7; V gene: TRBV13; clone size: NA; D gene: NA; CDR3 DNA: TGTGCCAGCAGCTTGAATCCGAGAGTCGAGCAGTACTTC; CDR3 protein: CASSLNPRVEQYF
J gene: TRBJ2-7; V gene: TRBV7-2; clone size: NA; D gene: TRBD1; CDR3 DNA: TGTGCCAGCAGCTTAGAAGGCCCCAGACAGGGCCCCTACGAGCAGTACTTC; CDR3 protein: CASSLEGPRQGPYEQYF
J gene: TRBJ1-5; V gene: TRBV28; clone size: NA; D gene: TRBD1; CDR3 DNA: TGTGCCAGCAGCCCGGGTCTCTTGGGGACAGGAAGTAATCAGCCCCAGCATTTT; CDR3 protein: CASSPGLLGTGSNQPQHF
J gene: TRBJ1-4; V gene: TRBV6-1; clone size: NA; D gene: TRBD1; CDR3 DNA: TGTGCCAGCAGTGGGACCCAGGGGGCTGCAACTAATGAAAAACTGTTTTTT; CDR3 protein: CASSGTQGAATNEKLFF
J gene: TRBJ1-1; V gene: TRBV27; clone size: NA; D gene: NA; CDR3 DNA: TGTGCCAGCGTGGGGCCTAGGTGGTCTGAAGCTTTCTTT; CDR3 protein: CASVGPRWSEAFF
J gene: TRBJ2-7; V gene: TRBV4-2; clone size: NA; D gene: TRBD2; CDR3 DNA: TGTGCCAGCAGCCACCTTACTAGCGGAGCGTCCTACGAGCAGTACTTC; CDR3 protein: CASSHLTSGASYEQYF
J gene: TRBJ1-3; V gene: TRBV5-6; clone size: NA; D gene: NA; CDR3 DNA: TGTGCCAGCAGCTACGTCTCTGAAAACCCTGGAAACACCATATATTTT; CDR3 protein: CASSYVSENPGNTIYF
J gene: TRBJ2-7; V gene: TRBV27; clone size: NA; D gene: NA; CDR3 DNA: TGTGCCAGCAGTAGATACAGCGGGCCGTTAGAGAGGGGAGCCTACGAGCAGTACTTC; CDR3 protein: CASSRYSGPLERGAYEQYF
J gene: TRBJ2-7; V gene: TRBV11-2; clone size: NA; D gene: NA; CDR3 DNA: TGTGCCAGCAGCTCGGCCGGGATCTACTACGAGCAGTACTTC; CDR3 protein: CASSSAGIYYEQYF
J gene: TRBJ2-1; V gene: TRBV16; clone size: NA; D gene: NA; CDR3 DNA: TGTGCCAGCAGCCAATCGGGGGTTACCACTACTTCCTACAATGAGCAGTTCTTC; CDR3 protein: CASSQSGVTTTSYNEQFF
J gene: TRBJ2-5; V gene: TRBV12-3/TRBV12-4; clone size: NA; D gene: TRBD1; CDR3 DNA: TGTACCAGCAGGCCGGGACAGGGGGAAGAGACCCAGTACTTC; CDR3 protein: CTSRPGQGEETQYF
J gene: TRBJ2-1; V gene: TRBV12-3/TRBV12-4; clone size: NA; D gene: TRBD2; CDR3 DNA: TGTGCCAGCACAAGACTAGCGGGAGATTTAGATGAGCAGTTCTTC; CDR3 protein: CASTRLAGDLDEQFF
J gene: TRBJ2-5; V gene: TRBV6-5; clone size: few; D gene: TRBD1; CDR3 DNA: TGTGCCAGCAGTTACTCGGAGGACAGGCAAGAGACCCAGTACTTC; CDR3 protein: CASSYSEDRQETQYF
J gene: TRBJ2-2; V gene: TRBV30; clone size: NA; D gene: TRBD2; CDR3 DNA: TGTGCCATAACCGGGGAGACTAGCGGGAACACCGGGGAGCTGTTTTTT; CDR3 protein: CAITGETSGNTGELFF
J gene: TRBJ2-2; V gene: TRBV3-1; clone size: NA; D gene: NA; CDR3 DNA: TGTGCCAGCAGCCAAGAATTTGGGTGGGACGGGGACACCGGGGAGCTGTTTTTT; CDR3 protein: CASSQEFGWDGDTGELFF
J gene: TRBJ1-1; V gene: TRBV4-3; clone size: NA; D gene: NA; CDR3 DNA: TGCGCCAGCAGCCAAGATGGAGACAGTGGGAAAAACACTGAAGCTTTCTTT; CDR3 protein: CASSQDGDSGKNTEAFF
J gene: TRBJ2-3; V gene: TRBV27; clone size: NA; D gene: NA; CDR3 DNA: TGTGCCAGCACGTTTACGGGATTCACAGATACGCAGTATTTT; CDR3 protein: CASTFTGFTDTQYF
J gene: TRBJ2-2; V gene: TRBV28; clone size: NA; D gene: TRBD2; CDR3 DNA: TGTGCCAGCAGGGCGACTAGCGGGAGTACCGGGGAGCTGTTTTTT; CDR3 protein: CASRATSGSTGELFF
J gene: TRBJ1-2; V gene: TRBV6-2/TRBV6-3; clone size: few; D gene: NA; CDR3 DNA: TGTGCCAGCAGTTACGAAGCCTACTATGGCTACACCTTC; CDR3 protein: CASSYEAYYGYTF
J gene: TRBJ1-4; V gene: TRBV5-4; clone size: once; D gene: TRBD1; CDR3 DNA: TGTGCCAGCAGCCAAGACAGGGGCTATAATGAAAAACTGTTTTTT; CDR3 protein: CASSQDRGYNEKLFF
J gene: TRBJ2-1; V gene: TRBV6-2/TRBV6-3; clone size: NA; D gene: TRBD2; CDR3 DNA: TGTGCCGGCAGTTACTTAGGGACTAGCGGGAGGGCCGACTACAATGAGCAGTTCTTC; CDR3 protein: CAGSYLGTSGRADYNEQFF
J gene: TRBJ2-2; V gene: TRBV29-1; clone size: NA; D gene: NA; CDR3 DNA: TGCAGCGTTGAAGCGGGCAACACCGGGGAGCTGTTTTTT; CDR3 protein: CSVEAGNTGELFF
J gene: TRBJ2-7; V gene: TRBV20-1; clone size: NA; D gene: NA; CDR3 DNA: TGCGGAGAGGCCTTCCCGTCGGAGAGGGGCAGGGTAGTCTACGAGCAGTACTTC; CDR3 protein: CGEAFPSERGRVVYEQYF